This TCR beta chain came from a study of somatic mutations in cytotoxic T cells in rheumatoid arthritis. Study-wide context: Collection of patient blood (over 29 ml EDTA) took place right after diagnosis, before any treatment.

Study-wide points: Expanded CD8+ clones had unknown antigen targets. Neither rheumatoid arthritis patients nor age-matched healthy controls had significantly different CD8+ T-cell clonality from the other group.

The ends were cut back, 0 bases at V and 7 bases at J, with 12 bases in the middle. In germline, CDR1 is LGHNA, CDR2 YSLEER. This CDR3 has 14 residues. TCRdb's table, derived via immunoSEQ multiplex PCR, lists solely in-frame clones and lacks some. The table has some 11,000 clones, roughly 85% seen once. In regard to this clone: Its antigen is undetermined.

The TCR originated in an adult with rheumatoid arthritis. The sample was CD8+ T cells sorted from blood. This chain links TRBV4-3 with TRBJ1-2, with D tentatively TRBD1 (6 bases). This CDR3 is CASSQDRAGVGYTF. In DNA, the CDR3 is TGCGCCAGCAGCCAAGATAGGGCAGGGGTTGGCTACACCTTC.